Listed below are T cell receptor beta chains from one sample, sequenced in a study of T cells in Graves' hyperthyroidism and ophthalmopathy. TCRdb redid the calling of the multiplex PCR reads with MiXCR, one entry per CDR3 protein. The data hold 650,000 to 850,000 distinct CDR3 sequences, with about 17% observed a single time. Material: blood. These receptors were obtained from a woman aged 45-65 years with Graves' hyperthyroidism that later progressed to Graves' ophthalmopathy. Both conserved end residues are part of each CDR3. Fields, in order: D gene, J gene, V gene, CDR3 protein. D genes are given only for firm matches.

D: TRBD2; J: TRBJ2-7; V: TRBV27; CDR3: CASSLKLAGVSYEQYF
D: NA; J: TRBJ1-4; V: TRBV27; CDR3: CATPDRLDEKLFF
D: NA; J: TRBJ2-7; V: TRBV11-2; CDR3: CASSSPRPAVYEQYF
D: NA; J: TRBJ1-3; V: TRBV5-1; CDR3: CASSQGLSSGNTIYF
D: NA; J: TRBJ2-1; V: TRBV6-5; CDR3: CASSYSRADDEQFF
D: TRBD2; J: TRBJ2-1; V: TRBV2; CDR3: CASSVLAGEAGEQFF
D: NA; J: TRBJ1-2; V: TRBV30; CDR3: CAWKDLANYGYTF
D: TRBD1; J: TRBJ1-1; V: TRBV6-1; CDR3: CASREYRGNTEAFF
D: NA; J: TRBJ2-2; V: TRBV29-1; CDR3: CSVERGQNTGELFF
D: TRBD2; J: TRBJ2-5; V: TRBV5-1; CDR3: CASTSLTSGGAGQETQYF
D: NA; J: TRBJ1-5; V: TRBV20-1; CDR3: CSALPSNQPQHF
D: TRBD1; J: TRBJ2-3; V: TRBV12-3/TRBV12-4; CDR3: CASSPAGTGSPDTQYF
D: TRBD2; J: TRBJ2-3; V: TRBV20-1; CDR3: CSARGRQRGSTDTQYF
D: NA; J: TRBJ1-6; V: TRBV7-8; CDR3: CASRYNSVTNSPLHF
D: TRBD2; J: TRBJ2-3; V: TRBV6-1; CDR3: CASSRGTSGPTTYF
D: TRBD2; J: TRBJ2-7; V: TRBV18; CDR3: CASSPSGTNGREQYF
D: NA; J: TRBJ1-2; V: TRBV6-1; CDR3: CASSSTGLRSAANYGYTF
D: NA; J: TRBJ2-7; V: TRBV12-3/TRBV12-4; CDR3: CASTLSGRDEQYF
D: NA; J: TRBJ2-1; V: TRBV7-2; CDR3: CASSWDFGEQFF
D: NA; J: TRBJ2-1; V: TRBV20-1; CDR3: CSARDVGGPPGWNEQFF
D: NA; J: TRBJ2-3; V: TRBV19; CDR3: CASSIGQLSTDTQYF
D: TRBD2; J: TRBJ2-3; V: TRBV20-1; CDR3: CSGAASGTDTQYF
D: NA; J: TRBJ2-2; V: TRBV7-6; CDR3: CASSPIIAVNTGELFF
D: NA; J: TRBJ1-4; V: TRBV19; CDR3: CASKEQGWEKLFF
D: NA; J: TRBJ2-3; V: TRBV9; CDR3: CASSVAEGFADTQYF
D: NA; J: TRBJ1-1; V: TRBV10-1; CDR3: CASKPHRGVDTEAFF
D: NA; J: TRBJ1-5; V: TRBV19; CDR3: CASSSAQGNDNQPQHF
D: NA; J: TRBJ1-2; V: TRBV5-1; CDR3: CASRPNDSPREGYTF
D: NA; J: TRBJ2-1; V: TRBV7-6; CDR3: CASSLGGDNSYNEQFF
D: NA; J: TRBJ1-2; V: TRBV19; CDR3: CASSIQPRQMSYTF
D: TRBD2; J: TRBJ2-3; V: TRBV18; CDR3: CASSPPYSGETDTQYF
D: TRBD2; J: TRBJ2-3; V: TRBV2; CDR3: CASSLLASGGPPPSTDTQYF
D: NA; J: TRBJ2-6; V: TRBV6-1; CDR3: CASSSRRGVGSLSGANVLTF
D: NA; J: TRBJ2-7; V: TRBV18; CDR3: CASSPQENHEQYF
D: TRBD1; J: TRBJ1-6; V: TRBV7-9; CDR3: CASSLQGDSPLHF
D: NA; J: TRBJ1-4; V: TRBV7-9; CDR3: CASSTSLQGGEKLFF
D: TRBD1; J: TRBJ2-1; V: TRBV7-3; CDR3: CASSLMPGTAAYNEQFF
D: TRBD1; J: TRBJ2-2; V: TRBV3-1; CDR3: CASSHAGTGPGELFF
D: NA; J: TRBJ1-4; V: TRBV5-1; CDR3: CASSRGQDGNEKLFF
D: NA; J: TRBJ2-3; V: TRBV7-6; CDR3: CASRDGNTDTQYF
D: NA; J: TRBJ1-2; V: TRBV5-1; CDR3: CASSGPANYGYTF
D: TRBD1; J: TRBJ1-5; V: TRBV30; CDR3: CAWSSGGEQPQHF
D: TRBD1; J: TRBJ2-3; V: TRBV5-1; CDR3: CASSGTAEVDTQYF
D: NA; J: TRBJ1-1; V: TRBV30; CDR3: CAWRETFSEAFF
D: TRBD2; J: TRBJ2-5; V: TRBV18; CDR3: CASSPPRAGDQETQYF
D: NA; J: TRBJ2-5; V: TRBV29-1; CDR3: CSVDTSYQETQYF
D: TRBD2; J: TRBJ2-3; V: TRBV7-2; CDR3: CASRPGGADTQYF
D: NA; J: TRBJ2-5; V: TRBV19; CDR3: CASSRGQLTYQETQYF
D: NA; J: TRBJ1-1; V: TRBV7-9; CDR3: CASTRTGSRDTEAFF
D: TRBD1; J: TRBJ1-1; V: TRBV11-2; CDR3: CASSHSFRGRGAEAFF
D: NA; J: TRBJ2-1; V: TRBV27; CDR3: CASSPGPTHPSEQFF
D: TRBD1; J: TRBJ1-1; V: TRBV27; CDR3: CASRSDRASAFF
D: NA; J: TRBJ2-7; V: TRBV27; CDR3: CASTRGHGAYEQYF